Shown below are 19 T cell receptor beta chains from a single sample sequenced in a study of blood T cell repertoires in COVID-19. Only in-frame clones appear in the TCRdb table, and some are missing; sequencing was by immunoSEQ multiplex PCR. Among 300,000 to 350,000 clones listed, around 90% were seen once. The sequencing sample was made of peripheral blood. These receptors were obtained from a man between 18 and 35 years old with active or convalescent COVID-19.

V is TRBV27 and J is TRBJ2-7; 7 bases agree with TRBD1. Trimming took 0 bases from V and 4 from J; bases not matched to a gene: 6. Germline V gene data show CDR1 as MNHEY and CDR2 as SMNVEV (reference sequence). The CDR3 extends over 15 amino acids. The chain's CDR3 is CASSLSRRGLYEQYF. The CDR3 DNA sequence: TGTGCCAGCAGTTTATCTCGTAGGGGGCTGTACGAGCAGTACTTC.

This chain links TRBV24-1 with TRBJ1-1; D not resolved. Germline V gene sequence: CDR1 KGHDR, CDR2 SFDVKD. The CDR3 spans 13 residues. V was clipped by 4 bases and J by 4 bases, with 9 bases between them. Here the CDR3 DNA reads TGTGCCACCAGTGACCCAGAGGGCACTGAAGCTTTCTTT. Translated: CATSDPEGTEAFF.

The chain carries TRBV6-1 and TRBJ1-4; 8 positions match TRBD1. The CDR3 runs to 16 residues. Germline V gene lookup returns CDR1 MNHNS and CDR2 SASEGT. V was pared by 3 bases and J by 4 bases, with 7 bases of the junction left unmatched. CDR3 loop: CASSERTGLINEKLFF. CDR3 coding DNA: TGTGCCAGCAGTGAGAGGACAGGGCTTATTAATGAAAAACTGTTTTTT.

As concerns this clone: Other DNA sequences of this sample code for an identical CDR3. The CDR3 DNA sequence: TGTGCCAGCAGTTTAGCACGGCGGGAGACCCAGTACTTC. Residues: CASSLARRETQYF. V usage is TRBV12-3 or TRBV12-4 and J usage is TRBJ2-5; no definite D call. CDR3 length: 13 residues. Deletions cut 0 bases from V and 5 bases from J, with 7 bases between.

J is TRBJ2-5 and V is TRBV29-1, with 12 bases identical to TRBD1. This CDR3 region has 15 residues. Germline V lookup: CDR1 SQVTM, CDR2 ANQGSEA. V shed 3 bases and J 5 bases; nucleotides not matched to a gene: 7. The CDR3 spells CSVERGTGGAETQYF. The CDR3 coding sequence is TGCAGCGTTGAGCGGGGGACAGGGGGCGCCGAGACCCAGTACTTC.

This rearrangement joins TRBV4-1 to TRBJ2-7; D is undetermined. This CDR3 has 15 residues. Germline V lookup: CDR1 MGHRA, CDR2 YSYEKL. V lost 5 bases and J 1 base, leaving 15 bases between the germline ends. CDR3 nucleotides: TGCGCCAGCAGCTATACAGTCGTAGAATCCTACGAGCAGTACTTC. Its protein product is CASSYTVVESYEQYF.

The genes are TRBV12-3 or TRBV12-4 and TRBJ1-6; D gene ambiguous. There are 13 residues in the CDR3. Trimming took off 5 bases at V and 4 bases at J, with 6 bases between the two ends. CDR3 nucleotide sequence: TGTGCCAGCAGTCTTCGGTATAATTCACCCCTCCACTTT. It yields the protein CASSLRYNSPLHF.

The V gene is TRBV19, the J gene TRBJ1-5; perhaps TRBD1 as D (5 bases). This CDR3 contains 12 residues. Trimming took 3 bases from V and 12 from J, leaving 12 bases between them. CDR1 is LNHDA and CDR2 is SQIVND in the germline V gene (reference sequence). CDR3 sequence: CASSIQRGLQHF. DNA for the CDR3: TGTGCCAGTAGTATCCAAAGGGGTCTCCAGCATTTT.

This chain uses TRBV4-1 with TRBJ2-7; 12 bases map to TRBD2. The germline gives CDR1 MGHRA, CDR2 YSYEKL. This CDR3 contains 18 residues. With V trimmed by 0 bases and J by 7 bases, 13 bases remained unmatched. CDR3 sequence reads: CASSQDPGLAGEKGEQYF. DNA of the CDR3: TGCGCCAGCAGCCAAGATCCGGGACTAGCGGGTGAGAAGGGTGAGCAGTACTTC.

The chain carries TRBV7-9 and TRBJ2-3, with 8 bases aligning to TRBD2. This CDR3 is 15 amino acids long. Per germline, CDR1 SEHNR and CDR2 FQNEAQ (reference sequence). V shed 5 bases and J 6 bases; nucleotides not matched to a gene: 10. The CDR3 bases are TGTGCCAGCAGCGTAACCGGGACTAGAAAGGATACGCAGTATTTT. Translation gives CASSVTGTRKDTQYF.

V and J are TRBV6-5 and TRBJ2-7; 7 positions agree with TRBD1. The ends lost 0 bases at V and 7 bases at J; junction bases unmatched: 6. The CDR3 is 14 residues long. Germline CDR1 MNHEY, CDR2 SVGAGI. The CDR3 sequence is CASSYSPTGYEQYF. CDR3 nucleotides: TGTGCCAGCAGTTACTCCCCGACAGGGTATGAGCAGTACTTC.

The genes are TRBV27 and TRBJ2-1; possible D gene TRBD1, 5 bases. The germline V and J ends were trimmed by 5 bases and 1 base, with 15 bases remaining between them. Germline V gene lookup returns CDR1 MNHEY and CDR2 SMNVEV (reference sequence). This CDR3 has 16 residues. This CDR3 is CASSPFPAGSYNEQFF. In DNA form, the CDR3 reads TGTGCCAGCAGTCCTTTCCCCGCAGGGTCCTACAATGAGCAGTTCTTC.

This chain links TRBV4-1 with TRBJ1-6; 9 bases line up with TRBD1. The junction had 8 bases not matched to a gene; V was cut back by 0 bases and J by 8 bases. Germline CDR1 reads MGHRA; CDR2 reads YSYEKL. This CDR3 spans 17 amino acids. The CDR3 DNA reads TGCGCCAGCAGCCAAGATCTTTGGACAGGGGTTGATTCACCCCTCCACTTT. Protein product: CASSQDLWTGVDSPLHF.

V usage is TRBV9 and J usage is TRBJ2-7; D possibly corresponds to TRBD1 (5 bases). Germline CDR1 reads SGDLS; CDR2 reads YYNGEE. CDR3 length equals 14 residues. V was cut by 0 bases and J by 2 bases, with 9 bases left in between. The DNA for the CDR3 is TGTGCCAGCAGCGTAGCAGGGCCACCCTACGAGCAGTACTTC. It yields the protein CASSVAGPPYEQYF.

This rearrangement joins TRBV4-3 to TRBJ1-1; D gene unclear. V lost 3 bases to trimming and J lost 1 base, with 12 bases between them. The germline CDR1 and CDR2 sequences are LGHNA and YSLEER. This CDR3 spans 15 amino acids. This chain's CDR3 is CASSHHGLGNTEAFF. The CDR3 DNA reads as TGCGCCAGCAGCCACCACGGACTGGGGAACACTGAAGCTTTCTTT.

As DNA, the CDR3 is TGCGCCAGCAGCTTCGGGGGGACAGGGGGAGAGACCCAGTACTTC. This translates into CASSFGGTGGETQYF. The chain joins TRBV5-1 to TRBJ2-5; 11 nucleotides align to TRBD1. This CDR3 has 15 residues. Per germline, CDR1 SGHRS and CDR2 YFSETQ. Losses at the gene ends were 2 bases for V and 4 bases for J; bases not matched to a gene: 4. Drawing the rest from reference TRBV5-1 and TRBJ2-5, the complete variable domain is KAGVTQTPRYLIKTRGQQVTLSCSPISGHRSVSWYQQTPGQGLQFLFEYFSETQRNKGNFPGRFSGRQFSNSRSEMNVSTLELGDSALYLCASSFGGTGGETQYFGPGTRLLVL.

The chain employs TRBV7-2 and TRBJ2-5; TRBD1 might be the D (5 bases). The CDR3 runs to 12 residues. V was trimmed by 3 bases and J by 5 bases, leaving 7 bases between them. The germline V gene encodes CDR1 SGHTA and CDR2 FQGNSA. CDR3 coding DNA: TGTGCCAGCAGCTTTCCAGGGGAGACCCAGTACTTC. Amino acids: CASSFPGETQYF.

The chain carries TRBV6-6 and TRBJ2-2; 8 bases agree with TRBD2. V gave up 5 bases and J gave up 4 bases; unmatched junction bases: 6. Germline CDR1 is MNHNY and CDR2 is SVGAGI (reference sequence). The CDR3 has 15 residues. The CDR3 reads CASSKAGAVTGELFF. DNA for the CDR3: TGTGCCAGCAGTAAAGCGGGAGCGGTCACCGGGGAGCTGTTTTTT.

In its sample, this clone was seen once. The V gene is TRBV27, the J gene TRBJ2-6; 11 nucleotides match TRBD1. The CDR3 extends over 19 amino acids. Germline CDR1 and CDR2: MNHEY and SMNVEV (reference sequence). The trim removed 6 bases at V and 0 bases at J, leaving 10 bases unmatched. The CDR3 loop reads CASSWTGGFDPSGANVLTF. The DNA for the CDR3 is TGTGCCAGCAGCTGGACAGGGGGCTTCGATCCCTCTGGGGCCAACGTCCTGACTTTC.